The clone carrying this T cell receptor (beta chain) was seen a single time. This specimen comes from a study of blood T cell repertoires in COVID-19. Study summary: Samples taken during acute and convalescent COVID-19 were collected in the United States, Italy and Spain. T cells, B-cell-depleted T cells, or PBMCs provided the cDNA or gDNA that served as material.

The CDR3 length is 14 residues. CDR1 LNHNV and CDR2 YYDKDF come from the germline V gene (reference sequence). Trimming removed 0 bases at V and 3 bases at J, with 6 bases between. Authors' analysis steps: Cell counts per sample came from amplifying reference gene primers. Sequenced by immunoSEQ multiplex PCR; TCRdb stores in-frame clones only, minus some. V and J calls and clone size follow that table, whereas D and trimming were derived from the DNA. The table has 300,000 to 450,000 clones, around 85% seen once. This chain joins TRBV15 and TRBJ1-3; D may be TRBD1 (5 bases). This sequence originates from a woman between 18 and 29 years old with acute or convalescent COVID-19. Material for sequencing was peripheral blood. DNA for the CDR3: TGTGCCACCAGCAGAGACAGGGATGGAAACACCATATATTTT. Translated: CATSRDRDGNTIYF.